This TCR beta chain originates from a study of control samples from healthy donors and cancer patients. Measured with immunoSEQ multiplex PCR; TCRdb has only the in-frame clones, and not every one. This sample yields tens of thousands of clones, of which around nine tenths are seen a single time; around two fifths belongs to the top ten. The CDR3 runs 14 residues. Germline V gene lookup returns CDR1 SGHVS and CDR2 FNYEAQ. The V segment lost 10 bases and the J segment 6 bases; nucleotides outside the gene matches: 10. The J gene is TRBJ1-1, the V gene TRBV7-6, with 11 nucleotides matching TRBD1. The sample was PBMCs. The TCR sequence derives from a man in his forties or fifties with head and neck cancer. CDR3 in amino acids: CATRDRGYLAEAFF. Written as DNA, the CDR3 is TGTGCCACCCGGGACAGGGGGTACTTGGCTGAAGCTTTCTTT.